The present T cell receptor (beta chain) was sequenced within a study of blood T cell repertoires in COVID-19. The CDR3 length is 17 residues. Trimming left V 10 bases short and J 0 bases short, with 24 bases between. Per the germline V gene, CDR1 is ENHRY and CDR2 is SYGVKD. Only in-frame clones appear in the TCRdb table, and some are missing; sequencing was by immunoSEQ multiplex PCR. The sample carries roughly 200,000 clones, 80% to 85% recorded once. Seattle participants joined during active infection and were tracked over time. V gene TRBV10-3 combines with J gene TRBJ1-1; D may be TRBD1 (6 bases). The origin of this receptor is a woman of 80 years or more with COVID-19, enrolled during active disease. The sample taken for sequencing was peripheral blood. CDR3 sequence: CATRGSTGGLLNTEAFF. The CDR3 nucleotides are TGTGCCACCCGGGGGTCTACGGGGGGGCTCCTGAACACTGAAGCTTTCTTT.